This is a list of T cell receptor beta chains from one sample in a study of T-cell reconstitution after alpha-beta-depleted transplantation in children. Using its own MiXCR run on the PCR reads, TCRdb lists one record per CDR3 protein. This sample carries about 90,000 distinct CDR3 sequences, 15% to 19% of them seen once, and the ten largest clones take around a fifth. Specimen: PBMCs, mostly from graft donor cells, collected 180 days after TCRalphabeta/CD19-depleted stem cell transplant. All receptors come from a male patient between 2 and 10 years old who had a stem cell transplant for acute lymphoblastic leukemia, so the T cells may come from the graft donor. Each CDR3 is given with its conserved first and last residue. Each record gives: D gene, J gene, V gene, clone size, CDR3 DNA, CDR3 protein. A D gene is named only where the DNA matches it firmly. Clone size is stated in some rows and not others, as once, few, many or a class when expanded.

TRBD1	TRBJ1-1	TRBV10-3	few	TGTGCCATCGGTAGGACAGGGGGCGCCCCAGCACAAACATATGAAGCTTTCTTT	CAIGRTGGAPAQTYEAFF
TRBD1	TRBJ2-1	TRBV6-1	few	TGTGCCAGCAGTGAAGGGGGACAGGGATACAATGAGCAGTTCTTC	CASSEGGQGYNEQFF
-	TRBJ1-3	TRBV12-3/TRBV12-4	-	TGTGCCAGCAGTACAGACGGCGCAGCTGGAAACACCATATATTTT	CASSTDGAAGNTIYF
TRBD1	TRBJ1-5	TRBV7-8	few	TGTGCCAGCAGCGTAGACAGGGGTCTAAGCAATCAGCCCCAGCATTTT	CASSVDRGLSNQPQHF
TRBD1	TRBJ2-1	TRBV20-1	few	TGCAGTGCCAACGCTAGACAGGGGAGTATCTATGAGCAGTTCTTC	CSANARQGSIYEQFF
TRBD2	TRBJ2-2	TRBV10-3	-	TGTGCCATCACTAAGGGACTAGCGGGGGGGAACACCGGGGAGCTGTTTTTT	CAITKGLAGGNTGELFF
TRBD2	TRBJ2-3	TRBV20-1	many	TGCAGTGCTAGACCGTGGACTAGCGGGGAAACAGATACGCAGTATTTT	CSARPWTSGETDTQYF
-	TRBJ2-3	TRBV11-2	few	TGTGCCAGCAGCTTAAATGGGACCGAGCCGCAGGTTAAACTCACAGATACGCAGTATTTT	CASSLNGTEPQVKLTDTQYF
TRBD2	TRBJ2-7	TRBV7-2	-	TGTGCCAGCAGCTTCGGTTTCTCCTCTCTAGCGGGGGTGCAGTACTTC	CASSFGFSSLAGVQYF
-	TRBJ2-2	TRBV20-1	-	TGCAGTGCTAGAACGGGACCAGACACCGGGGAGCTGTTTTTT	CSARTGPDTGELFF
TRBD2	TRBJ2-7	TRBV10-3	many	TGTGCCATCAGTGAGGAGGGACTAGCGAGCTCCTACGAGCAGTACTTC	CAISEEGLASSYEQYF
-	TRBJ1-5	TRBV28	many	TGTGCCAGCAGTTTATTAGAGGGGGGCTATCAGCCCCAGCATTTT	CASSLLEGGYQPQHF
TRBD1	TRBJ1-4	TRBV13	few	TGTGCCAGCAGCTTACTACAGGGGGCAGCTAATGAAAAACTGTTTTTT	CASSLLQGAANEKLFF
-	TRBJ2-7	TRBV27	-	TGTGCCAGCAGTTTAGACGGCAACGAGCAGTACTTC	CASSLDGNEQYF
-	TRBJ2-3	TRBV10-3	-	TGTGCCATCAGTACGAGCACAGATACGCAGTATTTT	CAISTSTDTQYF
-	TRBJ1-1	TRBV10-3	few	TGTGCCATCAACCCGAGACCAGAATACGGCACTGAAGCTTTCTTT	CAINPRPEYGTEAFF
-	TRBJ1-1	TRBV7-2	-	TGTGCCAGCAGCTTAGGGGCGCACTTTGAAGCTTTCTTT	CASSLGAHFEAFF
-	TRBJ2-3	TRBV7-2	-	TGTGCCAGCATCTCGGACATGGGGACAGATACGCAGTATTTT	CASISDMGTDTQYF
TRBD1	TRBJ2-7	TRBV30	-	TGTGCCTGGAGCTTCGGGACAGGCCCATACGAGCAGTACTTC	CAWSFGTGPYEQYF
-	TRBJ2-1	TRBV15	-	TGTGCCACCAGCACCCACGCGGGCGAGGAGCAGTTCTTC	CATSTHAGEEQFF
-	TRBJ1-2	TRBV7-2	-	TGTGCCAGCAGCTTAGTTACCGGGGACTGGGGCTACACCTTC	CASSLVTGDWGYTF
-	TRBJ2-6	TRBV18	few	TGTGCCAGCTCACTTGGCCGCTCTGGGGCCAACGTCCTGACTTTC	CASSLGRSGANVLTF
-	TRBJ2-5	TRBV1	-	TGCTGCAGCAACTCAAGACAGGGCCTGGGGGAGACCCAGTACTTC	CCSNSRQGLGETQYF
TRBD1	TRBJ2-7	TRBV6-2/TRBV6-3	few	TGTGCCAGCAGACTGTTTTGGGACAGGGTCTACGAGCAGTACTTC	CASRLFWDRVYEQYF
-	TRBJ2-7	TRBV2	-	TGTGCCAGCAGTGAATCTCCCTCTTTTATGGTCCGGTACTACGAGCAGTACTTC	CASSESPSFMVRYYEQYF
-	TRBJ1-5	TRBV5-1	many	TGCGCCAGCATTGGGGGGGCCCCTTCGCATAGCAATCAGCCCCAGCATTTT	CASIGGAPSHSNQPQHF
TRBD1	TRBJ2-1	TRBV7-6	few	TGTGCCAGCAGCTTGTCGGGGACAGGGCGAAATTTGTACAATGAGCAGTTCTTC	CASSLSGTGRNLYNEQFF
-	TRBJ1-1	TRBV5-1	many	TGCGCCAGCAGGACCGAAGGGGAGAACACTGAAGCTTTCTTT	CASRTEGENTEAFF
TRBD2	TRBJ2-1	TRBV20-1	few	TGCAGTGCCGGGACTAGCGGGAAGGGTGAGCAGTTCTTC	CSAGTSGKGEQFF
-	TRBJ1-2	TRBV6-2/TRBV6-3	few	TGTGCCAGCAGTGGGTCTTACGGCTACACCTTC	CASSGSYGYTF
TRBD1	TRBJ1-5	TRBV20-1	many	TGCAGTGCTGAACGGGACAGAAATCAGCCCCAGCATTTT	CSAERDRNQPQHF
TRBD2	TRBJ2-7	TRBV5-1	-	TGCGCCAGCAGCTTGGGACTAGCGGATAACGAGCAGTACTTC	CASSLGLADNEQYF
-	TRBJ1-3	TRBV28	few	TGTGCCAGCAGTTTACAGTCTGGAAACACCATATATTTT	CASSLQSGNTIYF
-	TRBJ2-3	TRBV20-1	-	TGCAGTGCTAGTAGTCCGCGGGACACAATCCTCAAGTCCTACACAGATACGCAGTATTTT	CSASSPRDTILKSYTDTQYF
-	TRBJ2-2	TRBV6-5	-	TGTGCCAGCAGTTACGGACAGATAAGCACCGGGGAGCTGTTTTTT	CASSYGQISTGELFF
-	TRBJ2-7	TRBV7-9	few	TGTGCCAGCAGCCCACACAAGGGCCAGCAGTACTTC	CASSPHKGQQYF
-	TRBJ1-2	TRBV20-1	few	TGCAGTGTGGCAGGGAATGGCTACACCTTC	CSVAGNGYTF
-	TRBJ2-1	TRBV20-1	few	TGCAGTGCTAGTGGATCTGCGAGAAACAATGAGCAGTTCTTC	CSASGSARNNEQFF
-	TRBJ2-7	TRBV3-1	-	TGTGCCAGCAGCCAAGGGCCCGAAGGGGAGCAGTACTTC	CASSQGPEGEQYF
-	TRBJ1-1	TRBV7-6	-	TGTGCCAGCAGCTTATCAGGGGACACTGAAGCTTTCTTT	CASSLSGDTEAFF
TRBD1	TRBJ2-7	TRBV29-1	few	TGCAGCGTTGAAACAGGGGTGTGGGACGAGCAGTACTTC	CSVETGVWDEQYF
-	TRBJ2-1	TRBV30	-	TGTGCCTGGGGGGGCAATGAGCAGTTCTTC	CAWGGNEQFF
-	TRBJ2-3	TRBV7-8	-	TGTGCCAGCAGCTTAAGGCGGGATACGCAGTATTTT	CASSLRRDTQYF
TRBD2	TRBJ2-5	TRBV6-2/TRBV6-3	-	TGTGCCAGCCAAGGGCTAGCGGGGGCGTGGGAGACCCAGTACTTC	CASQGLAGAWETQYF
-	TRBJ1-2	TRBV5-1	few	TGCGCCAGCAGCCCCGTAGACGGGCCCGGCTACACCTTC	CASSPVDGPGYTF
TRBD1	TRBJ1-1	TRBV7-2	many	TGTGCCAGCAGCTCGGACAGGGACACTGAAGCTTTCTTT	CASSSDRDTEAFF
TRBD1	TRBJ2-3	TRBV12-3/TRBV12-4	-	TGTGCCAGCAGCGCTCACAGGGGCGGCACAGATACGCAGTATTTT	CASSAHRGGTDTQYF